This T cell receptor beta chain was retrieved from a study of cytomegalovirus exposure and HLA in healthy donors. General observations from the study: A previous analysis found most TCR beta V segments productive roughly 87% or roughly 30% of the time. The authors excluded some V segments, including TRBV6-2 and TRBV6-3, as indistinguishable. Researchers reported that a few CMV-associated chains were confirmed in vitro as CMV antigen-specific.

Germline-derived CDR1 and CDR2 are MGHRA and YSYEKL. The V segment lost 2 bases and the J segment 4 bases; nucleotides outside the gene matches: 13. The CDR3 has 18 residues. Details on this clone: Its antigen is unidentified.

It was with 60 Vbeta and 13 Jbeta primers that the PCR ran. Only in-frame clones appear in the TCRdb table, and some are missing; sequencing was by immunoSEQ multiplex PCR. The sample shows some 160,000 clones, 60% to 80% of them seen only once. The chain combines TRBV4-1 with TRBJ2-1; 8 positions agree with TRBD2. Sample: PBMCs. This TCR derives from a woman aged 25 to 39 in good health and CMV-seronegative. The CDR3 nucleotides are TGCGCCAGCAGCCAACCCTCAGGTCGGGGGGGCCCATACAATGAGCAGTTCTTC. Its protein product is CASSQPSGRGGPYNEQFF.